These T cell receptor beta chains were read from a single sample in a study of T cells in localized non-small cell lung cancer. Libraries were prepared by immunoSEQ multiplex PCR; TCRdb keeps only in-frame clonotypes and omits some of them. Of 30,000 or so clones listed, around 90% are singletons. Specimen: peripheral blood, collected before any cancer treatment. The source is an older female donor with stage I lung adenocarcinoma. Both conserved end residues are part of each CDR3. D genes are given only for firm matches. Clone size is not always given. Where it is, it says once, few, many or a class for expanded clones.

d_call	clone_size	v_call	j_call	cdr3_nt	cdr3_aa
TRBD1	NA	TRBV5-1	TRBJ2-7	TGCGCCAGCAGCTTAATGCCGGGACAGGGGGCCTACGAGCAGTACTTC	CASSLMPGQGAYEQYF
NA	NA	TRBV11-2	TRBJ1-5	TGTGCCAGCAGTCAGACCGGACAGCCCCAGCATTTT	CASSQTGQPQHF
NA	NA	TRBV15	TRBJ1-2	TGTGCCACCAGCAGAGATCGTTCCCGGACAGTCTATGGCTACACCTTC	CATSRDRSRTVYGYTF
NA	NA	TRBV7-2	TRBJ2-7	TGTGCCAGCAGCTTAGTGTGGGGGCCTTCAGAAGAGCAGTACTTC	CASSLVWGPSEEQYF
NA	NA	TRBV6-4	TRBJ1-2	TGTGCCAGCTCAGAAGAGCAGGGCAGCTATGGCTACACCTTC	CASSEEQGSYGYTF
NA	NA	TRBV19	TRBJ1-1	TGTGCCAGTACGGGAGCAGGGAAAGCTTTCTTT	CASTGAGKAFF
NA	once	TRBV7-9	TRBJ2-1	TGTGCCAGCAGCGTCAGTCCGGGGACCTCGTTCTTC	CASSVSPGTSFF
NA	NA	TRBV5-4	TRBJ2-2	TGTGCCAGCAGCCACAGTCTAATAACGAACACCGGGGAGCTGTTTTTT	CASSHSLITNTGELFF
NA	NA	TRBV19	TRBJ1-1	TGTGCCAGTAGTATTTTGGGTCCAAGGATTACTGAAGCTTTCTTT	CASSILGPRITEAFF
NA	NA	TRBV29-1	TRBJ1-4	TGCAGCGCCGGGACACAGACCATTAATGAAAAACTGTTTTTT	CSAGTQTINEKLFF
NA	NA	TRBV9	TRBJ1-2	TGTGCCAGCAGCGTAGACAGTTTTCGCTACACCTTC	CASSVDSFRYTF
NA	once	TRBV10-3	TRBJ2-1	TGTGCCATCAGTGAGTCTAGGCGGTACAATGAGCAGTTCTTC	CAISESRRYNEQFF
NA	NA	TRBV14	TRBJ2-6	TGTGCCAGCAGCCCCGGTGCTTCTGGGGCCAACGTCCTGACTTTC	CASSPGASGANVLTF
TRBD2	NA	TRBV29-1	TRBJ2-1	TGCAGCGTTGATCTGGGACTAGCGGGTAGAAATGAGCAGTTCTTC	CSVDLGLAGRNEQFF
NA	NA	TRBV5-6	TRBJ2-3	TGTGCCAGCAGCTTGGAAAAGGGGAACACAGATACGCAGTATTTT	CASSLEKGNTDTQYF